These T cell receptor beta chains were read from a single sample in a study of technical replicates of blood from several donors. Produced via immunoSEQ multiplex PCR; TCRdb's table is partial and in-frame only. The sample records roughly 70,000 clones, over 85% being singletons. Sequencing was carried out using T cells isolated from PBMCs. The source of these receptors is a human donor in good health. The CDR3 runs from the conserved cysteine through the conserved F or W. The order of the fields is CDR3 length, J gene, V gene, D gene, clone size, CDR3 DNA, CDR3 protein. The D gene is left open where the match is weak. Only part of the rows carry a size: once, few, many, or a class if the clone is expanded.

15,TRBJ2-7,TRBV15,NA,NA,TGTGCCACCAGCAGAGATCGGGCGGGGGCAGGGGAGCAGTACTTC,CATSRDRAGAGEQYF
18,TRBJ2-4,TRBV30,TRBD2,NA,TGTGCCATGAGAGGGGGACTAGGAACGCGGCTAGCCAAAAACATTCAGTACTTC,CAMRGGLGTRLAKNIQYF
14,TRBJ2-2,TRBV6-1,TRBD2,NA,TGTGCCAGCAGACTAGCGCGGAACACCGGGGAGCTGTTTTTT,CASRLARNTGELFF
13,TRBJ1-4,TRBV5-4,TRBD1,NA,TGTGCCAGCCATGGACAGGGGGATGAAAAACTGTTTTTT,CASHGQGDEKLFF
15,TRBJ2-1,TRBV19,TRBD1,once,TGTGCCAGTACCGATACCGGGACAGTTTACAATGAGCAGTTCTTC,CASTDTGTVYNEQFF
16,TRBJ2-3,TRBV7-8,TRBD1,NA,TGTGCCAGCAGCTCGCCTGGACAGGGGGCGACAGATACGCAGTATTTT,CASSSPGQGATDTQYF
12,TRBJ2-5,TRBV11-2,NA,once,TGTGCCAGCAGACAGACAGAAGAGACCCAGTACTTC,CASRQTEETQYF
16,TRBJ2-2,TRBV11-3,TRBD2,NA,TGTGCCAGCAGCTCCCACCAGCGGGAGATCACCGGGGAGCTGTTTTTT,CASSSHQREITGELFF
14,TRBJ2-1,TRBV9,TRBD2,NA,TGTGCCAGTACCGGGACTAGCGGGAGTATTGAGCAGTTCTTC,CASTGTSGSIEQFF
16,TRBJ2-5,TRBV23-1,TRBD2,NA,TGCGCCAGCAGTCATTCGGCGGGGGGGACTGGCGAGACCCAGTACTTC,CASSHSAGGTGETQYF
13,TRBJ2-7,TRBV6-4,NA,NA,TGTGCCAGCAGTGAGATCGAGGGATGGGAGCAGTACTTC,CASSEIEGWEQYF
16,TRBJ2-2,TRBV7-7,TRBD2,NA,TGTGCTAGCAGCTTAGCGCAGGGAGGGAGCACCGGGGAGCTGTTTTTT,CASSLAQGGSTGELFF
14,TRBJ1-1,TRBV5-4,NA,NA,TGTGCCAGCAGCTTATTTTTAATGAACACTGAAGCTTTCTTT,CASSLFLMNTEAFF
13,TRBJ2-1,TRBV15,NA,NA,TGTGCCACCAGCAGAGCTAGCTTCCATGAGCAGTTCTTC,CATSRASFHEQFF
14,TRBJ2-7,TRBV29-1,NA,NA,TGCAGCGTTGAGGAGGGCAGTCTAGGGGACGAGCAGTACTTC,CSVEEGSLGDEQYF
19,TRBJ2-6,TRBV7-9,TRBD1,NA,TGTGCCAGCAGCCTAATAGGGGGCAGGGGGCCCTCTGGGGCCAACGTCCTGACTTTC,CASSLIGGRGPSGANVLTF
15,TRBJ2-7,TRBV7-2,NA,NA,TGTGCCAGCACCAACCCTTCTAGACCACTCTACGAGCAGTACTTC,CASTNPSRPLYEQYF
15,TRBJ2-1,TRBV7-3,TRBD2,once,TGTGCCAGCAGCTCCACCGGGACTAGTGTCAATGAGCAGTTCTTC,CASSSTGTSVNEQFF
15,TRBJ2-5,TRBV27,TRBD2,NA,TGTGCCAGCAGTCCACTAGCGGGAGTTGAAGGGACCCAGTACTTC,CASSPLAGVEGTQYF
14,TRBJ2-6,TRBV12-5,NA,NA,TGTGCTAGTCTTGACAGCTCTGGGGCCAACGTCCTGACTTTC,CASLDSSGANVLTF
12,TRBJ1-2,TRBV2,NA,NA,TGTGCCAGCCTAGGGACATTACTTGGCTACACCTTC,CASLGTLLGYTF
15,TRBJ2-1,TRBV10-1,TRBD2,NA,TGCGCCAGCAGTGAAATAGCGGGAGACCACAATGAGCAGTTCTTC,CASSEIAGDHNEQFF
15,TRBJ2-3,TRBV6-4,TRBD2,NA,TGTGCCAGCAGGGAATCGGGACTAGGCACAGATACGCAGTATTTT,CASRESGLGTDTQYF
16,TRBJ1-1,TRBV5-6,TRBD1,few,TGTGCCAGCAGCGTAGTACGGGACAGGGGCTCCACTGAAGCTTTCTTT,CASSVVRDRGSTEAFF
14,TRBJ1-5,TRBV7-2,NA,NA,TGTGCCAGCACCGGGTGGGGGCGCGGCTGGCCCCAGCATTTT,CASTGWGRGWPQHF
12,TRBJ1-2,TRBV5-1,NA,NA,TGCGCCAGCAGCGGGCCGGGGGATGGCTACACCTTC,CASSGPGDGYTF
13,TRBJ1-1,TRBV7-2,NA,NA,TGTGCCAGCAGCTTACAGGGGTACACTGAAGCTTTCTTT,CASSLQGYTEAFF
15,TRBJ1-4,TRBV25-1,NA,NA,TGTGCCAGCAGTCCTGTCCAGGGGTTGGAGGAAAAACTGTTTTTT,CASSPVQGLEEKLFF
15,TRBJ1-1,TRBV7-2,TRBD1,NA,TGTGCCAGCAGCCCTACAGGGGAGGAGAACACTGAAGCTTTCTTT,CASSPTGEENTEAFF
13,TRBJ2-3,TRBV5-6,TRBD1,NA,TGTGCCAGCAGCCGAGGGGGCGCAGATACGCAGTATTTT,CASSRGGADTQYF
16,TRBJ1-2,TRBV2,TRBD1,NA,TGTGCCAGCAGTGGGGGGACAGGGAGGGACGACTATGGCTACACCTTC,CASSGGTGRDDYGYTF
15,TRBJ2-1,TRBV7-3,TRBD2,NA,TGTGCCAGCAGCTTAGATGGCGGGAGGGTTAATGAGCAGTTCTTC,CASSLDGGRVNEQFF
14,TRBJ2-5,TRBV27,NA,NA,TGTGCCAGCAGTTTATTGAGAGCGGGAGAGACCCAGTACTTC,CASSLLRAGETQYF
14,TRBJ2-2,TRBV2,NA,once,TGTGCCAGCAGTGAGGGCGATAGGACCGGGGAGCTGTTTTTT,CASSEGDRTGELFF
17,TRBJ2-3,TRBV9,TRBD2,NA,TGTGCCAGCAGCGTCCCGTCTACGGGAGGAGGGACAGATACGCAGTATTTT,CASSVPSTGGGTDTQYF
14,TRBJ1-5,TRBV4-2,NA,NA,TGTGCCAGCAGCCAAGACTGGGGAGATCAGCCCCAGCATTTT,CASSQDWGDQPQHF
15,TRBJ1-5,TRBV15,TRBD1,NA,TGTGCCACCAGCAGAGATCGGGCAGGGGGTCAGCCCCAGCATTTT,CATSRDRAGGQPQHF
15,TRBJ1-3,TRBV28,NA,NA,TGTGCCAGCTATATAGGGGCAGACTCTGGAAACACCATATATTTT,CASYIGADSGNTIYF
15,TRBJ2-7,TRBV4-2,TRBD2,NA,TGTGCCAGCAGCCAGTTTCGGGGGGGTCCCTACGAGCAGTACTTC,CASSQFRGGPYEQYF
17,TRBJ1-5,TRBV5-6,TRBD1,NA,TGTGCCAGCAGCTTCGGACAGGGGATGAATATTTATCAGCCCCAGCATTTT,CASSFGQGMNIYQPQHF
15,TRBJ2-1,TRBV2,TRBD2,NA,TGTGCCACAGGACTAGCGGGAGGGCCGTCAAATGAGCAGTTCTTC,CATGLAGGPSNEQFF
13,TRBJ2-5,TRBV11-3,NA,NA,TGTGCCAGCAGCCTAGGACTCCAAGAGACCCAGTACTTC,CASSLGLQETQYF
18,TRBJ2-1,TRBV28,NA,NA,TGTGCCAGCAGTACCGCCCAGGCCGATCCAGTTCCAGACAATGAGCAGTTCTTC,CASSTAQADPVPDNEQFF
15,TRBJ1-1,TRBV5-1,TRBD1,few,TGCGCCAGCAGACAGGGGACAGGGGGCGCTAGTCAAGCTTTCTTT,CASRQGTGGASQAFF
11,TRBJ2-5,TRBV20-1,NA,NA,TGCAGTGCAACGAACAGGGAGACCCAGTACTTC,CSATNRETQYF
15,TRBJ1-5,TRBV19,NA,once,TGTGCCAGTAGTAGCCCGACCCTACGCTGGGGAGCCCAGCATTTT,CASSSPTLRWGAQHF
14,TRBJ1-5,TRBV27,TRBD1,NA,TGTGCCAGCAGCGTTGACAGGGGATCTCAGCCCCAGCATTTT,CASSVDRGSQPQHF
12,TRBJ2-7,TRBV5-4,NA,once,TGTGCCAGCAGCCTAGACAGATACGAGCAGTACTTC,CASSLDRYEQYF